What follows are 14 T cell receptor beta chains derived from one specimen sequenced in a study of quantifying T cell responses using KT2 cells. Study-wide context: RNA was reverse transcribed with TCR alpha and beta constant-region primers.

The cDNA 3' end received a ligated oligonucleotide with a UMI. The first PCR ran 3 to 5 cycles with an equimolar RC1.1 and RC1.2 beta primer mix. TCRdb ran MiXCR on the UMI-ligation and nested PCR reads and lists one entry per CDR3 protein. The repertoire holds fewer than 60,000 distinct CDR3 sequences, about 9.9% seen once, with about 10% in the top ten. Sample: PBMCs spiked with cells of the T cell clone KT2. These receptors came from a human donor.

In its sample, this clonotype was seen a few times. CDR3 coding DNA: TGCGCCAGCAGCCAAGAAAGGGGGGTGAGCAAAAACATTCAGTACTTC. Translated: CASSQERGVSKNIQYF. J is TRBJ2-4 and V is TRBV4-3; D might be TRBD1 or TRBD2, each matching 6 bases. The germline V gene encodes CDR1 LGHNA and CDR2 YSLEER. This CDR3 is built from 16 residues. V lost 0 bases and J 3 bases, leaving 12 bases between the germline ends.

V is TRBV29-1 and J is TRBJ1-1; D not certain. The germline V and J ends were trimmed by 3 bases and 10 bases, with 9 bases remaining between them. Germline V gene lookup returns CDR1 SQVTM and CDR2 ANQGSEA. This CDR3 is 10 amino acids long. CDR3 nucleotides: TGCAGCGTTGACTCCCAGGCAGCTTTCTTT. It translates to CSVDSQAAFF.

There are many counts of this clonotype. The genes are TRBV12-3 or TRBV12-4 and TRBJ2-1; 8 bases match TRBD1. The V and J ends lost 2 bases and 9 bases, in that order; junction bases with no gene match: 9. The CDR3 loop spans 15 amino acids. CDR3: CASSLKTGAKAEQFF. In nucleotides, the CDR3 is TGTGCCAGCAGTTTAAAGACAGGGGCTAAGGCTGAGCAGTTCTTC.

This clonotype was found many times. The chain uses TRBV5-8 and TRBJ2-7; TRBD2 might be the D (5 bases). The CDR3 extends over 15 amino acids. The V gene lost 3 bases and the J gene lost 7 bases, with 20 bases spanning the gap. CDR1 and CDR2 from the germline V gene are SGHTS and YDEGEE. The CDR3 loop reads CASSWRRTQTGEQYF. CDR3 nucleotides: TGTGCCAGCAGCTGGCGACGGACGCAGACGGGGGAGCAGTACTTC.

The V and J genes are TRBV30 and TRBJ2-7; D is uncertain. Germline V gene data show CDR1 as GTSNPN and CDR2 as SVGIG (reference sequence). The CDR3 contains 14 residues. Between the trimmed V and J ends, which lost 0 bases and 1 base, there was a span of 10 bases. The CDR3, as DNA: TGTGCCTGGAGTGTACCCTACAGATCCTACGAGCAGTACTTC. This gives the protein CAWSVPYRSYEQYF.

This clonotype was found a few times. This sequence joins TRBV20-1 and TRBJ2-3; the D is unclear. Trimming pared 3 bases from V and 4 bases from J, leaving 5 bases between. The CDR3 length is 11 residues. The germline V gene has CDR1 DFQATT and CDR2 SNEGSKA (reference sequence). CDR3 nucleotide sequence: TGCAGTGCTAGGAAACCAGATACGCAGTATTTT. Its translation is CSARKPDTQYF.

The V and J genes are TRBV2 and TRBJ1-1; 7 nucleotides align to TRBD1. After removal of 4 bases from V and 5 bases from J, the junction contained 10 bases not matched to a gene. The V gene's germline CDR1 is SNHLY and CDR2 FYNNEI. This CDR3 has 15 amino acids. The CDR3 reads CASSAQGGRVTEAFF. CDR3 nucleotide sequence: TGTGCCAGCAGTGCCCAAGGGGGCCGGGTGACTGAAGCTTTCTTT. The variable domain in full, completed from reference TRBV2 and TRBJ1-1, reads EPEVTQTPSHQVTQMGQEVILRCVPISNHLYFYWYRQILGQKVEFLVSFYNNEISEKSEIFDDQFSVERPDGSNFTLKIRSTKLEDSAMYFCASSAQGGRVTEAFFGQGTRLTVV.

This sequence joins TRBV11-3 and TRBJ2-2, with a weak D call TRBD1 (5 bases). V was pared by 2 bases and J by 1 base, with 5 bases between. The CDR3 runs to 14 residues. Germline V gene data show CDR1 as SGHNT and CDR2 as YENEEA. The CDR3 here is CASSLQGNTGELFF. The CDR3 DNA reads as TGTGCCAGCAGCTTACAGGGGAACACCGGGGAGCTGTTTTTT.

V usage is TRBV5-5 and J usage is TRBJ2-7, with 8 bases matching TRBD2. This CDR3 contains 17 residues. The germline gives CDR1 SGHKS, CDR2 YYEKEE (reference sequence). After removal of 7 bases from V and 3 bases from J, the junction contained 18 bases not matched to a gene. In nucleotides, the CDR3 is TGTGCCAGCCTTCGGGCTAGCGGGCCACGCACGATCTACGAGCAGTACTTC. It translates to CASLRASGPRTIYEQYF.

Regarding this clonotype: At one end, the junction sequence differs from germline, possibly due to a read error. The CDR3 loop is CSGQVRGNTGELLF. The CDR3 bases are TGCAGCGGACAGGTCAGGGGGAACACCGGGGAGCTGTTATTT. J is TRBJ2-2 and V is TRBV29-1, with 7 nucleotides matching TRBD1. The CDR3 covers 14 residues. In germline, CDR1 is SQVTM, CDR2 ANQGSEA.

This clonotype has a count of ten or more. This rearrangement joins TRBV7-3 to TRBJ1-1, with TRBD1 matching 7 bases. This CDR3 comprises 13 residues. The germline V gene encodes CDR1 SGHTA and CDR2 FQGTGA. J was trimmed by 7 bases and V by 2 bases; bases with no gene match: 4. The CDR3 protein is CASSLSWDSEAFF. The CDR3 DNA sequence: TGTGCCAGCAGCTTATCCTGGGACAGTGAAGCTTTCTTT.

V and J are TRBV9 and TRBJ2-3, with D uncertain. The CDR3 covers 15 residues. Trimming removed 0 bases at V and 2 bases at J, with 10 bases between. CDR1 is SGDLS and CDR2 is YYNGEE in the germline V gene. The CDR3 region is CASSVGPSNTDTQYF. The CDR3 nucleotides are TGTGCCAGCAGCGTAGGTCCCTCAAACACAGATACGCAGTATTTT.

This clonotype was seen more than once but under ten times. The chain combines TRBV2 with TRBJ2-3; 8 bases line up with TRBD2. Germline trimming cut 5 bases from V and 2 bases from J; bases unmatched to any gene: 3. The CDR3 sequence is 14 residues long. In germline, CDR1 is SNHLY, CDR2 FYNNEI. The CDR3 DNA is TGTGCCAGCAGTAGCGGGGGAAACACAGATACGCAGTATTTT. This sequence encodes CASSSGGNTDTQYF.

This clonotype was recorded at least ten times. The chain couples TRBV7-9 to TRBJ2-3; 7 nucleotides line up with TRBD1. This CDR3 is built from 14 residues. V lost 7 bases to trimming and J lost 2 bases; unmatched junction nucleotides: 6. CDR1 and CDR2 (germline): SEHNR, FQNEAQ (reference sequence). CDR3 in amino acids: CASISGTATDTQYF. As DNA, the CDR3 is TGTGCCAGCATTTCCGGGACAGCCACAGATACGCAGTATTTT.